This TCR beta chain derives from a study of metastatic and nonmetastatic thyroid tumors. Whole-study context: Thyroid patients, malignant and benign, had repertoires compared across blood and tumor or nodule tissue. Study conclusions and caveats: Relative to benign nodules, malignant thyroid tumors were reportedly characterized by significantly elevated TCR beta diversity in blood and tumor.

This clone was seen at least ten times. Antigen specificity is unknown. Authors' processing steps: The study's classifier, a distant-metastasis tool for papillary thyroid cancer, was built using CDR3 differences across clinicopathological groups. TCRdb reanalyzed the PCR reads via MiXCR. The V and J calls reflect TCRdb's pipeline rather than the authors' work. The sample yields about 93,000 clones, roughly 12% seen once. Trimming removed 3 bases at V and 0 bases at J, with 18 bases between. CDR1 and CDR2 (germline): LNHDA, SQIVND (reference sequence). This CDR3 is 17 amino acids long. No patient had received any treatment before thyroid surgery.

The genes are TRBV19 and TRBJ2-7; possible D gene TRBD1, 5 bases. The sequencing input was blood. This clonotype was sampled from a female donor with papillary thyroid cancer or a benign thyroid nodule (not recorded which). Some clones in this sample may be carry-over from other donors' samples. The DNA of the CDR3 is TGTGCCAGTAGTATTGGTGGGGTCACAGGCAGCTCCTACGAGCAGTACTTC. It codes for CASSIGGVTGSSYEQYF.